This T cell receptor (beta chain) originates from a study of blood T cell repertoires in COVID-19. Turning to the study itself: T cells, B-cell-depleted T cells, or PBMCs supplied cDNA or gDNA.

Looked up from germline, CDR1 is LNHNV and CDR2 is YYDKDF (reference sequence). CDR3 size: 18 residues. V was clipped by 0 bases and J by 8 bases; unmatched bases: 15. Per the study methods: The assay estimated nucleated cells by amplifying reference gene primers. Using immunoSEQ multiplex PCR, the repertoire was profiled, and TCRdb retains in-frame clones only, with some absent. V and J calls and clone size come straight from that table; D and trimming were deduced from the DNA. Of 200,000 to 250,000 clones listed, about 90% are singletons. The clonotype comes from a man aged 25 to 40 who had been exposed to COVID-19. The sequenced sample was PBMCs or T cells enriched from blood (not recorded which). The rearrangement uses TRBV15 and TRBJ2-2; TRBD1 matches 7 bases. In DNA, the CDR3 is TGTGCCACCAGCAGAGACGGACCGGGACAGACTACGGGGGGGGAGCTGTTTTTT. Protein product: CATSRDGPGQTTGGELFF.